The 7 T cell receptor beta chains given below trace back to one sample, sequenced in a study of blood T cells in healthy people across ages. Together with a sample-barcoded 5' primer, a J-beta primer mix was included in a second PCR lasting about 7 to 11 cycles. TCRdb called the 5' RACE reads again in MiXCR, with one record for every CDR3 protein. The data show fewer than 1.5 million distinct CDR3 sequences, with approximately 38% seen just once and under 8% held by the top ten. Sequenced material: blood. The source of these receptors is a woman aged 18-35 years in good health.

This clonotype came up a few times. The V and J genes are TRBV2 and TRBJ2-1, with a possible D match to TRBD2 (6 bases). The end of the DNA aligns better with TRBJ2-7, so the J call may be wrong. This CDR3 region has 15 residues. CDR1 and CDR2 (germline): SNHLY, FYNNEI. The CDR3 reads CASSLGGRSYNEQYF. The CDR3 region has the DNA TGTGCCAGCAGTTTGGGGGGTCGCTCCTACAATGAGCAGTACTTC.

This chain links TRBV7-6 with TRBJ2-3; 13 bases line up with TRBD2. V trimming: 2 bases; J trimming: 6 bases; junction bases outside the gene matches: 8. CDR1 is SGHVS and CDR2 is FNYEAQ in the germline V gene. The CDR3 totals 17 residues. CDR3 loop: CASSLTSTSGGADTQYF. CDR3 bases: TGTGCCAGCAGCTTAACTAGTACTAGCGGGGGGGCTGATACGCAGTATTTT.

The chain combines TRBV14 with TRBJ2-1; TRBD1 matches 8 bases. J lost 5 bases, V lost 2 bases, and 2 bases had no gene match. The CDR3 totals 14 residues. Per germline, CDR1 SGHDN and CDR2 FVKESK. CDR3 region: CASSQQGADNEQFF. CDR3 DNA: TGTGCCAGCAGCCAACAGGGGGCGGACAATGAGCAGTTCTTC.

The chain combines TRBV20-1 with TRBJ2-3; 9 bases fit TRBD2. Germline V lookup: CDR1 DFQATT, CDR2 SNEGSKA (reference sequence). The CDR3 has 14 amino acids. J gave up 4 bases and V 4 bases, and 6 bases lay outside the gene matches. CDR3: CSATAGGTADTQYF. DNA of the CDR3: TGCAGTGCTACAGCGGGAGGTACGGCAGATACGCAGTATTTT.

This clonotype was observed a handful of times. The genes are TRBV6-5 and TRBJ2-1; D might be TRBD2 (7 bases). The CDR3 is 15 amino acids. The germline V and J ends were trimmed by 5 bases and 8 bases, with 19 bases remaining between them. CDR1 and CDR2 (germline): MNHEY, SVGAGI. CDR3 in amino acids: CASSRLSGGTHEQFF. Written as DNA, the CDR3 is TGTGCCAGCAGTCGTCTGTCGGGGGGCACCCATGAGCAGTTCTTC.

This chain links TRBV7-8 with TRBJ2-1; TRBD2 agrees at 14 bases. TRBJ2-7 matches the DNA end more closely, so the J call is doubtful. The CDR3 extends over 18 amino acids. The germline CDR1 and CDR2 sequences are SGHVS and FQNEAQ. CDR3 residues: CASSVVTTGLAGGNEQYF. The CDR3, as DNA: TGTGCCAGCAGCGTAGTCACGACAGGACTAGCGGGAGGCAATGAGCAGTACTTC.

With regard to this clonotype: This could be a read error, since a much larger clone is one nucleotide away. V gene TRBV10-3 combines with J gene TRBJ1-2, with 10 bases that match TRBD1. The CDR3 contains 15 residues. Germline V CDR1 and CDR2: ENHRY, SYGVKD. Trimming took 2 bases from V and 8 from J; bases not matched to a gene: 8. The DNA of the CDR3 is TGTGCCATCAGTGAGCCGGCGACAGGGGGCTCGGGCTACACCTTC. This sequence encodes CAISEPATGGSGYTF.